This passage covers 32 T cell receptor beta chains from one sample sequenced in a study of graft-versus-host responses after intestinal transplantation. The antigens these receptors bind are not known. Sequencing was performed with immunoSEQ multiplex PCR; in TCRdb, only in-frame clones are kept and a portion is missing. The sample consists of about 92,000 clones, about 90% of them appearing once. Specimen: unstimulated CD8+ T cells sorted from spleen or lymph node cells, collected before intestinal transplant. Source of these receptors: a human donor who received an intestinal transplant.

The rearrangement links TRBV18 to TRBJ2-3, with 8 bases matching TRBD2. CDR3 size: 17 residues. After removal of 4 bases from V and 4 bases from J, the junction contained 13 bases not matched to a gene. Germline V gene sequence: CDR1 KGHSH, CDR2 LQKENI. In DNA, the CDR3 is TGTGCCAGCTCACTGCCCCCTTTAGCGGGGTTTTCAGATACGCAGTATTTT. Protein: CASSLPPLAGFSDTQYF.

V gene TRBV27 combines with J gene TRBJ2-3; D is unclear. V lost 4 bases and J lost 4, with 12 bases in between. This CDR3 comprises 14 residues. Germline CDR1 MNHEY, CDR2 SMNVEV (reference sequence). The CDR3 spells CASSWDSSPDTQYF. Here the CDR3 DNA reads TGTGCCAGCAGTTGGGATTCTAGTCCAGATACGCAGTATTTT.

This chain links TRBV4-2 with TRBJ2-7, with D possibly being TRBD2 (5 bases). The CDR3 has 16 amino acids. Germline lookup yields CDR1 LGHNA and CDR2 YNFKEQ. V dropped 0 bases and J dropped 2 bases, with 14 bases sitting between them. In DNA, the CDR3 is TGTGCCAGCAGCCAAGATGGGCAGGACTCCCCCTACGAGCAGTACTTC. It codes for CASSQDGQDSPYEQYF.

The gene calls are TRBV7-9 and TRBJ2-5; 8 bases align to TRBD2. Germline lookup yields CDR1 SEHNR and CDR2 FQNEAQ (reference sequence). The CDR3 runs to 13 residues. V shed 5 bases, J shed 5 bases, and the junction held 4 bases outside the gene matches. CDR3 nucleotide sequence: TGTGCCAGCAGCCCGGGGGGGGAGGAGACCCAGTACTTC. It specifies CASSPGGEETQYF.

The CDR3 loop reads CASGFYQPQHF. The CDR3 DNA reads TGCGCCAGCGGGTTTTATCAGCCCCAGCATTTT. This rearrangement joins TRBV10-2 to TRBJ1-5; D call uncertain. The germline V gene has CDR1 WSHSY and CDR2 SAAADI. V lost 8 bases, J lost 5 bases, and 7 bases lay in between. The CDR3 runs to 11 residues.

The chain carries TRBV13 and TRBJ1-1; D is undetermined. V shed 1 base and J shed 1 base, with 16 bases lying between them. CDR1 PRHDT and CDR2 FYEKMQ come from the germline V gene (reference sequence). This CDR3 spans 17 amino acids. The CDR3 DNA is TGTGCCAGCAGCTTAGTCCCCACCAGGTTCGGGAACACTGAAGCTTTCTTT. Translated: CASSLVPTRFGNTEAFF.

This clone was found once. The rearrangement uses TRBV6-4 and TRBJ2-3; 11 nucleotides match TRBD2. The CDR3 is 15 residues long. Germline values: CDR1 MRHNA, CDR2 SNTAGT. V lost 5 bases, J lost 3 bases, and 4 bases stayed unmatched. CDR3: CASSPGTSGTDTQYF. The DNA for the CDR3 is TGTGCCAGCAGTCCCGGGACTAGCGGAACAGATACGCAGTATTTT.

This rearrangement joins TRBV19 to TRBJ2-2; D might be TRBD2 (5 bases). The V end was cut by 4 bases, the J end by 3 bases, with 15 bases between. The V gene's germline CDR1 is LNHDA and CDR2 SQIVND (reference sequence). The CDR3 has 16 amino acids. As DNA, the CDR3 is TGTGCCAGTAGTACACTAGGCCCTATCTACACCGGGGAGCTGTTTTTT. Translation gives CASSTLGPIYTGELFF.

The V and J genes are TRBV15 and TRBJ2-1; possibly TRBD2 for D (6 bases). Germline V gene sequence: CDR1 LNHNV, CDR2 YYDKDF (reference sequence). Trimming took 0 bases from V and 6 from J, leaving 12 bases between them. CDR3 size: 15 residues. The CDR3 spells CATSRDPGAGNEQFF. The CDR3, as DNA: TGTGCCACCAGCAGAGACCCGGGAGCAGGCAATGAGCAGTTCTTC.

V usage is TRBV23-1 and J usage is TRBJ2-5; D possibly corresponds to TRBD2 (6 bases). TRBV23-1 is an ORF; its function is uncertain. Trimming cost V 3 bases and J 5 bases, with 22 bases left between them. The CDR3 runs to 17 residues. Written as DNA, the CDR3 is TGCGCCAGCAGTCAGGATGGGGGGACCAGACGCGAGGAGACCCAGTACTTC. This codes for CASSQDGGTRREETQYF.

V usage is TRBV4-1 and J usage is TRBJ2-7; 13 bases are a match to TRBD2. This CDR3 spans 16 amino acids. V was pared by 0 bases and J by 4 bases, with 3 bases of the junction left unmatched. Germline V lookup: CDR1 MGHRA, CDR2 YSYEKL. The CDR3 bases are TGCGCCAGCAGCCAAGAATGGACTAGCGGGGGTTACGAGCAGTACTTC. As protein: CASSQEWTSGGYEQYF.

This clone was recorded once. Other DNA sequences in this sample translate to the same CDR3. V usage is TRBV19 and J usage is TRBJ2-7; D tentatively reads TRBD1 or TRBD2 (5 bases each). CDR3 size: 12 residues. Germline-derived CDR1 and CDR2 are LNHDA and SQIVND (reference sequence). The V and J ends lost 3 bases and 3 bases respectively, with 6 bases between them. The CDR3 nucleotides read TGTGCCAGTAGTATTGGGGGCTACGAGCAGTACTTC. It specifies CASSIGGYEQYF.

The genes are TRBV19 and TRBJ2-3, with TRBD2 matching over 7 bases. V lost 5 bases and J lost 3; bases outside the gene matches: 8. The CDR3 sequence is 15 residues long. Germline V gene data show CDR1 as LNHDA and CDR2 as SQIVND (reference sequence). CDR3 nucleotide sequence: TGTGCCAGTAGTGTAGCGGGTTGGGGTACAGATACGCAGTATTTT. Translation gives CASSVAGWGTDTQYF.

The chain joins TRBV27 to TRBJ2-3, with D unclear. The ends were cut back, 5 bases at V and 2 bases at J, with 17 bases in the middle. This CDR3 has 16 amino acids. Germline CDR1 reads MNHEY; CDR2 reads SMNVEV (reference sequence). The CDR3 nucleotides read TGTGCCAGCAGTGCAGATCGGGTCTTTTACACAGATACGCAGTATTTT. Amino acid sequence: CASSADRVFYTDTQYF.

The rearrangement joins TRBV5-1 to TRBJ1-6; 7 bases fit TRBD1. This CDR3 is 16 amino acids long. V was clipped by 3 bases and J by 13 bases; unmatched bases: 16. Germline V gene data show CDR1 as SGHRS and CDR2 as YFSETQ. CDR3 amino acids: CASSSTGGQAFTPLHF. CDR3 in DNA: TGCGCCAGCAGCTCAACGGGAGGACAGGCCTTTACTCCCCTCCACTTT.

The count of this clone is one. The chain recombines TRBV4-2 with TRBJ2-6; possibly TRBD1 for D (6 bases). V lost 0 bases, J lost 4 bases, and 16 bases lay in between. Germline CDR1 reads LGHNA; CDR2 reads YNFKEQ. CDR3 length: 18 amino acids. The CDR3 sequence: CASSQEGSGAVGANVLTF. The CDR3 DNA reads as TGTGCCAGCAGCCAAGAGGGTTCAGGGGCGGTCGGGGCCAACGTCCTGACTTTC.

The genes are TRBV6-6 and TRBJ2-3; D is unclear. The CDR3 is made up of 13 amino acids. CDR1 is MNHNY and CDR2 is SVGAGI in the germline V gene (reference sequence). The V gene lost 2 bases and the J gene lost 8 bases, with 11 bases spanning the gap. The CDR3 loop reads CASSYTFSGTQYF. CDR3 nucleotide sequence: TGTGCCAGCAGTTACACCTTTTCGGGTACGCAGTATTTT.

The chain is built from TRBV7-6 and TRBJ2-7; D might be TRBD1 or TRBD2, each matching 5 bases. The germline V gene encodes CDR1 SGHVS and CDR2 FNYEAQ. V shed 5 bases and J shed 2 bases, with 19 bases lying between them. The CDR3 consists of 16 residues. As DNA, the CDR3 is TGTGCCAGCAGCCGGACAAGAGAGGGGCAGGCCTACGAGCAGTACTTC. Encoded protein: CASSRTREGQAYEQYF.

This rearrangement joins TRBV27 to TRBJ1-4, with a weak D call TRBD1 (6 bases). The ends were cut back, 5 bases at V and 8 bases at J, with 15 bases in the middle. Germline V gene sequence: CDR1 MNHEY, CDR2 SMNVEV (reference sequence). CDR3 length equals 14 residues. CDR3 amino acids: CASSPQQGFEKLFF. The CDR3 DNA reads TGTGCCAGCAGTCCACAACAGGGCTTCGAAAAACTGTTTTTT.

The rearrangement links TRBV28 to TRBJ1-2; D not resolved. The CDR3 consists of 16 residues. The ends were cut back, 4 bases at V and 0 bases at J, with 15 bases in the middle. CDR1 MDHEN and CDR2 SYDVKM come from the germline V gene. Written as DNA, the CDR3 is TGTGCCAGCAGTTCCACAGTCTTCTTTACTAACTATGGCTACACCTTC. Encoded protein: CASSSTVFFTNYGYTF.

CDR3 loop: CASSWSPSGLSSYNEQFF. CDR3 bases: TGTGCCAGCAGCTGGAGTCCTAGCGGGTTGAGCTCCTACAATGAGCAGTTCTTC. The chain links TRBV7-2 to TRBJ2-1; 8 bases agree with TRBD2. The CDR3 contains 18 residues. The junction had 11 bases not matched to a gene; V was cut back by 4 bases and J by 0 bases. Germline V CDR1 and CDR2: SGHTA, FQGNSA.

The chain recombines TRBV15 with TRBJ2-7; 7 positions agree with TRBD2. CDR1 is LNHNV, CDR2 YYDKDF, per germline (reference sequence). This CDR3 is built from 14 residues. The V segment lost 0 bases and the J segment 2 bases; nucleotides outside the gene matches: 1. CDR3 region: CATSREGGPYEQYF. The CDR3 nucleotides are TGTGCCACCAGCAGAGAGGGAGGGCCCTACGAGCAGTACTTC. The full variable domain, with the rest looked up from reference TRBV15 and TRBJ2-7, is DAMVIQNPRYQVTQFGKPVTLSCSQTLNHNVMYWYQQKSSQAPKLLFHYYDKDFNNEADTPDNFQSRRPNTSFCFLDIRSPGLGDTAMYLCATSREGGPYEQYFGPGTRLTVT.

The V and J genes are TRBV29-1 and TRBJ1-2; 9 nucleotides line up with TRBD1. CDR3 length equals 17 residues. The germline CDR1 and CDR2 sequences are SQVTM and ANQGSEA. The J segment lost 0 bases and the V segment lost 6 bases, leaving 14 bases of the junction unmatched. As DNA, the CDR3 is TGCAGCGTATGGGACAGGGTACATGGGAGACCTAACTATGGCTACACCTTC. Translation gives CSVWDRVHGRPNYGYTF.

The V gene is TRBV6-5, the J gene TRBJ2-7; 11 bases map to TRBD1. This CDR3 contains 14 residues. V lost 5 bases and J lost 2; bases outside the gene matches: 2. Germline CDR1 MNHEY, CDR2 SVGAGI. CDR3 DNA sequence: TGTGCCAGCAGTGGGACAGGGGGTCCCTACGAGCAGTACTTC. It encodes CASSGTGGPYEQYF.

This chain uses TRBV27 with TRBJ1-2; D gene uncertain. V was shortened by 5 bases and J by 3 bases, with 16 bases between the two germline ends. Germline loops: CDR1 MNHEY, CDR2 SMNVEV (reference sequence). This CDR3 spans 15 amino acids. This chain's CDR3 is CASSPWPGAYYGYTF. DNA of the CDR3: TGTGCCAGCAGTCCTTGGCCAGGAGCTTACTATGGCTACACCTTC.

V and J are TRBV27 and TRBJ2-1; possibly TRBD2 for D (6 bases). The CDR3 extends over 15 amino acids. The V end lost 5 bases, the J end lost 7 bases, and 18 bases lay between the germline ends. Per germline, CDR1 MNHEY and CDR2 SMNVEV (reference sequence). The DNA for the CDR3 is TGTGCCAGCAGTCCACATAGCGGACTTACGAATGAGCAGTTCTTC. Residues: CASSPHSGLTNEQFF.

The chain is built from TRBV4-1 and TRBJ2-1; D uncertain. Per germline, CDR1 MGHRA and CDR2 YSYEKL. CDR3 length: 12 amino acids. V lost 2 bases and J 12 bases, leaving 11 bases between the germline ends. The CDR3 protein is CASSQPAVGQFF. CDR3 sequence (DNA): TGCGCCAGCAGCCAACCCGCGGTTGGGCAGTTCTTC.

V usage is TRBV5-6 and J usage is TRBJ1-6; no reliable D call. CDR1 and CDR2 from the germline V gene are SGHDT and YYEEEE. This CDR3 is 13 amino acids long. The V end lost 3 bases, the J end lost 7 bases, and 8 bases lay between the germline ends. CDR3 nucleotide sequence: TGTGCCAGCAGCTCCGGACTCAATTCACCCCTCCACTTT. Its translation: CASSSGLNSPLHF.

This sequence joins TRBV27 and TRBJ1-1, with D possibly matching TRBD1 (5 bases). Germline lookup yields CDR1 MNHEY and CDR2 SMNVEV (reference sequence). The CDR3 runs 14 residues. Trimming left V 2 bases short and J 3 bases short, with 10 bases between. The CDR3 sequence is CASSLLGGYTEAFF. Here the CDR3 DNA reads TGTGCCAGCAGTTTACTGGGGGGTTACACTGAAGCTTTCTTT.

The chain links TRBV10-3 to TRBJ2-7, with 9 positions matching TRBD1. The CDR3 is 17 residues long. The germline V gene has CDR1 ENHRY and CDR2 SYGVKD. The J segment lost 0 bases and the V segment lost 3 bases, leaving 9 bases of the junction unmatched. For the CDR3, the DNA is TGTGCCATCAGTGACTTAACCCGGGACAGGGCCTCCTACGAGCAGTACTTC. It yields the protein CAISDLTRDRASYEQYF.

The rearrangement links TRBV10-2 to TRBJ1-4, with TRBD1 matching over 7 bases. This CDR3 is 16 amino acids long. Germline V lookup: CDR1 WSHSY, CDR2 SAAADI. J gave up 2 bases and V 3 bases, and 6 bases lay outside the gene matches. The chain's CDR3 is CASSDDREPTNEKLFF. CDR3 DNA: TGCGCCAGCAGTGACGACAGGGAACCGACTAATGAAAAACTGTTTTTT.

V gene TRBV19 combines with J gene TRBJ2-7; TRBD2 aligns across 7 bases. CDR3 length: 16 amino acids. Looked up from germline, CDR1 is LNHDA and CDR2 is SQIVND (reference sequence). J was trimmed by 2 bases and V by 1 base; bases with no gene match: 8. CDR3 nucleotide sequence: TGTGCCAGTAGTATAGCGGGAGGCCTGGACGCCTACGAGCAGTACTTC. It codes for CASSIAGGLDAYEQYF.